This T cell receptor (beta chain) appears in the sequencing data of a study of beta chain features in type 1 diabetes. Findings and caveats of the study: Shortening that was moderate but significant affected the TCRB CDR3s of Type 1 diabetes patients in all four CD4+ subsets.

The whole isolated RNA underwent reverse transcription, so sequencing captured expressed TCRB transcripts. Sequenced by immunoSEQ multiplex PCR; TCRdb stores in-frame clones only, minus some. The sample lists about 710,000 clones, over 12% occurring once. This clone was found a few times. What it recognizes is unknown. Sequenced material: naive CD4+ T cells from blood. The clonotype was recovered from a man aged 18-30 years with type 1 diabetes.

The DNA of the CDR3 is TGTGCCAGCAGCGCGGGCGGGGTGGCGGGTCAGCCCCAGCATTTT. It yields the protein CASSAGGVAGQPQHF. The chain links TRBV7-9 to TRBJ1-5; D is unclear. The CDR3 spans 15 residues. Trimming took off 5 bases at V and 6 bases at J, with 17 bases between the two ends. Germline V gene sequence: CDR1 SEHNR, CDR2 FQNEAQ (reference sequence).